Reported below is one T cell receptor (beta chain). It has no known antigen specificity. The record has no base qualities; no much larger clone is one base away. Participants in the prospective study were enrolled through a virtual design, were aged roughly 18 to 100 years, and lived in approximately 25 United States geographic areas. To assign participants to cohorts, the prospective study relied on clinical history that participants themselves reported in a screening survey and a study questionnaire. Recovered participants in ImmuneRACE Cohort 3 were defined by two consecutive negative NP/OP PCR tests, clearance by a healthcare professional, or resolution of symptoms. In the prospective study, whole blood, serum and a nasopharyngeal or oropharyngeal swab were collected from each participant by mobile phlebotomists. Prospective study participants could optionally give additional blood draws and questionnaires over a roughly two-month period. Before DNA extraction, prospective study blood samples were shipped either frozen or at room temperature.

The data are from a study of blood T cell repertoires in COVID-19 (dated by TCRdb to 2019 to 2021). About the full investigation: Collaborator samples came from the United States, Italy and Spain and covered acute and convalescent phases of COVID-19. The prospective study material was composed of cDNA or gDNA derived from T cells, B-cell-depleted T cells, or PBMCs. Where available, HLA class I and class II types were obtained from metadata supplied by the sample provider rather than from assay-based typing. The samples were drawn from the first 160 participants of the ongoing ImmuneRACE study and from more than 1,000 subjects provided by 6 global collaborators. The sample metadata nearly always contained a de-identified subject ID, COVID-19 status, age in years and sex. Deeply sampled blood TCRbeta repertoires from subjects exposed to, actively infected with, or recovered from COVID-19 were included in the dataset. The repertoires were released in a freely available public database meant as a resource for research on the immune response to SARS-CoV-2.

From cysteine to phenylalanine, the CDR3 is 13 amino acids long. Only CDR3 DNA is held: 39 bases, read in frame from base 1. V drops 6 bases and J drops 2 bases, leaving 10 bases in between. The CDR1 and CDR2 encoded by the germline V gene are MNHEY and SVGAGI. TCRbeta CDR3 regions were amplified from genomic DNA by means of the immunoSEQ Assay, a bias-controlled multiplex PCR. The published analysis was carried out like this. The number of nucleated cells in each sample was estimated from the amplification of reference gene primers within the assay. To quantify the absolute abundance of each unique TCRbeta CDR3 rearrangement, sequence reads were collapsed and filtered. Productive Simpson clonality was computed per sample as the square root of Simpson's diversity index over productive rearrangements. Imported from immuneACCESS, the table was reduced by TCRdb to in-frame sequences with V and J called. These copies leave out some clones; in studies compared against another copy, an unresolved V gene accounts for under half, and the cause of the remainder is not known. Clone size and the V and J calls come from that table; the DNA yielded D and trimming. The sample profile shows about 170,000 clones; about 90% of them were found once. The ten top clones hold 7% to 7.5% of the sample.

Findings and caveats that apply to the study as a whole: The quantity of clinical and demographic metadata differed by source and by participant and was supplied without curation.

Sequencing used PBMCs or T cells enriched from blood (not recorded which). This TCR came from a woman in her fifties or sixties who had recovered from COVID-19. Rearrangement joined TRBV6-5 to TRBJ2-5, with no D gene named confidently. The CDR3 protein is CASRQSGQETQYF. DNA sequence: TGTGCCAGCAGACAATCAGGACAAGAGACCCAGTACTTC.